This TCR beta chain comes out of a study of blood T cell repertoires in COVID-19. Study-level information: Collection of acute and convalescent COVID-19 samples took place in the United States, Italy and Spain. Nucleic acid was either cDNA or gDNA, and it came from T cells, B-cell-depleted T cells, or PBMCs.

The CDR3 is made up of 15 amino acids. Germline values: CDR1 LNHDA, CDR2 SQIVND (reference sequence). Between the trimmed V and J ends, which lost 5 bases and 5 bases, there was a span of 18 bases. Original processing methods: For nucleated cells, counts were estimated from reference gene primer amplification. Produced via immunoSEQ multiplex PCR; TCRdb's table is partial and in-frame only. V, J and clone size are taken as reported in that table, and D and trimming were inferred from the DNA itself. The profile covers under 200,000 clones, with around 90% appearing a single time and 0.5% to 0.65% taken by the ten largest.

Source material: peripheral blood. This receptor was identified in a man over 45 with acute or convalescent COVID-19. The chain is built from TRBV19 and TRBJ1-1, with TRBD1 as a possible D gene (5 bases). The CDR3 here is CASSPLKGKGTEAFF. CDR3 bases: TGTGCCAGTAGTCCCCTAAAGGGGAAGGGGACTGAAGCTTTCTTT.